This paragraph reports one T cell receptor beta chain. The target antigen is unknown. The source of the sample is a study of graft-versus-host responses after intestinal transplantation. Study background: All recipients were transplanted with multivisceral, liver-intestinal, or isolated intestinal grafts. Induction with anti-thymocyte globulin, then tacrolimus and steroids for around three years, was given to all recipients. Notes on the study in general: Researchers found peak circulating GvH clone levels linked to early post-transplant HvG declines. Clonal ratios of graft-versus-host to host-versus-graft in allografts were high for patients exhibiting graft-donor T cell macrochimerism.

Method: immunoSEQ multiplex PCR; TCRdb's copy keeps in-frame clones and lacks some. Here the sample spans approximately 88,000 clones, 75% to 90% being singletons. Germline V gene lookup returns CDR1 MNHEY and CDR2 SMNVEV (reference sequence). CDR3 size: 15 residues. The trim removed 6 bases at V and 7 bases at J, leaving 3 bases unmatched. Sequenced material: unstimulated CD4+ T cells sorted from spleen or lymph node cells, taken before intestinal transplant. The sequence was obtained from a human donor who received an intestinal transplant. This chain joins TRBV27 and TRBJ2-2, with 15 bases matching TRBD2. CDR3 bases: TGTGCCAGCAGGGGACTAGCGGGGGGTGGCGGGGAGCTGTTTTTT. Amino acid sequence: CASRGLAGGGGELFF.